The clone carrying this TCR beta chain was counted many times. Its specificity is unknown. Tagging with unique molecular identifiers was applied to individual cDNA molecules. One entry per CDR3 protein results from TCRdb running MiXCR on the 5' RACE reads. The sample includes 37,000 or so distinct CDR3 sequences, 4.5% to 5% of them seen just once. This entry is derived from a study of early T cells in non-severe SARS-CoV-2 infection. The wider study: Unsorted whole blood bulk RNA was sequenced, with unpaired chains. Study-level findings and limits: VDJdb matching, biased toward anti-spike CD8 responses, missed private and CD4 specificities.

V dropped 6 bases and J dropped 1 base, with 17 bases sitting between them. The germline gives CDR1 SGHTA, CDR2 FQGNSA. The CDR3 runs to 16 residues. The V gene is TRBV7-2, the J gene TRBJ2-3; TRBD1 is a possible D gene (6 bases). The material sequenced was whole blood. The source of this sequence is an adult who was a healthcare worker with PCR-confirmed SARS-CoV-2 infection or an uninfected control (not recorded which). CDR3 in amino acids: CASRPKSGVGTDTQYF. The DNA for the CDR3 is TGTGCCAGCAGGCCGAAATCAGGGGTTGGCACAGATACGCAGTATTTT.